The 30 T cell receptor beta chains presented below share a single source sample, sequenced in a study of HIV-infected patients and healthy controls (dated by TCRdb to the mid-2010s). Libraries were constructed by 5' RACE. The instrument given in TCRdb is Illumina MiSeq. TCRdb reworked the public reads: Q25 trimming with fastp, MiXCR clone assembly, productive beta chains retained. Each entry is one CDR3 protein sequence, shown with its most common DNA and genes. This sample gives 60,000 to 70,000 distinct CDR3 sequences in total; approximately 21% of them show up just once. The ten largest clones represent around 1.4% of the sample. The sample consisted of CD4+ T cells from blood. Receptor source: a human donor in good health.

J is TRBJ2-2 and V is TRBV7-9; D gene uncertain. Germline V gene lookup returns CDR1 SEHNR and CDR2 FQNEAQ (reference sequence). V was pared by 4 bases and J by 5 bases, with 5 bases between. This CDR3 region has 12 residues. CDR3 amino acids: CASSYATGELFF. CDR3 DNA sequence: TGTGCCAGCAGCTACGCTACCGGGGAGCTGTTTTTT.

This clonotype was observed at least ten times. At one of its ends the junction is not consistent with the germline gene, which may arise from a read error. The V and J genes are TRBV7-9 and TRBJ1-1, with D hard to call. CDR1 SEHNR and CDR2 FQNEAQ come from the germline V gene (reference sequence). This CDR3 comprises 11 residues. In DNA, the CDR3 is TGTGCCAGCAGCTTAGACATCCGGGCGGTCTTT. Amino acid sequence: CASSLDIRAVF.

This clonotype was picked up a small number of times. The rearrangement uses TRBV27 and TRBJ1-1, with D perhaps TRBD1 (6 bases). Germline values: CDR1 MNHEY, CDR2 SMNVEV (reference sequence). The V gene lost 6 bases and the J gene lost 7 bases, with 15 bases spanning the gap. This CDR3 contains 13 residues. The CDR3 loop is CASRPRTVIEAFF. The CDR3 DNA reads TGTGCCAGCAGGCCGAGGACAGTTATTGAAGCTTTCTTT.

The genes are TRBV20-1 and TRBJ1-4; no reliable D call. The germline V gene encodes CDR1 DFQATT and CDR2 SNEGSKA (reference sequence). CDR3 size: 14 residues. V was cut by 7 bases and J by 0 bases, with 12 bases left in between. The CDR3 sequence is CSVVMGATNEKLFF. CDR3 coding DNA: TGCAGTGTCGTAATGGGAGCAACTAATGAAAAACTGTTTTTT.

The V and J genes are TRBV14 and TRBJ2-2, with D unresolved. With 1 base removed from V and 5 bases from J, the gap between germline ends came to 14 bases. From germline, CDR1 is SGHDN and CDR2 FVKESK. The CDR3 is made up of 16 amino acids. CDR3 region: CASSQVPFLGTGELFF. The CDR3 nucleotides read TGTGCCAGCAGCCAAGTCCCTTTTTTAGGGACCGGGGAGCTGTTTTTT. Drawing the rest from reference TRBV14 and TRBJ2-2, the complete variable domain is EAGVTQFPSHSVIEKGQTVTLRCDPISGHDNLYWYRRVMGKEIKFLLHFVKESKQDESGMPNNRFLAERTGGTYSTLKVQPAELEDSGVYFCASSQVPFLGTGELFFGEGSRLTVL.

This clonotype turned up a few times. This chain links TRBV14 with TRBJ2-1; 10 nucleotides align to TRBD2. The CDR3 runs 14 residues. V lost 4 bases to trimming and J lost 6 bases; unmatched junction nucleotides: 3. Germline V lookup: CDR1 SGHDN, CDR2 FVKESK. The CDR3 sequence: CASSRASGSNEQFF. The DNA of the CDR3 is TGTGCCAGCAGCCGGGCTAGCGGGAGCAATGAGCAGTTCTTC.

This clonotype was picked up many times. CDR3 loop: CSVDLGDQAFF. The DNA of the CDR3 is TGCAGCGTTGATTTAGGGGACCAAGCTTTCTTT. V usage is TRBV29-1 and J usage is TRBJ1-1, with a possible D match to TRBD1 (5 bases). Germline values: CDR1 SQVTM, CDR2 ANQGSEA. V lost 3 bases to trimming and J lost 9 bases, with 11 bases between them. The CDR3 spans 11 residues.

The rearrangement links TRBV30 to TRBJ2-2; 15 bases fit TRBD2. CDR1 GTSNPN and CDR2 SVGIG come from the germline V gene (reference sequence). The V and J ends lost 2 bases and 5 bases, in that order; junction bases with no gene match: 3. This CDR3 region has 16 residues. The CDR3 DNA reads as TGTGCCTGGAGTCAAGGACTAGCGGGAGGGACCGGGGAGCTGTTTTTT. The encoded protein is CAWSQGLAGGTGELFF.

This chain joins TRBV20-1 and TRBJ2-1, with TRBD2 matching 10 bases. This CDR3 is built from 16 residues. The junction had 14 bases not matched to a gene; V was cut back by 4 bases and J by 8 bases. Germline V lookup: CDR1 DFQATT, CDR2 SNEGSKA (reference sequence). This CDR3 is CSATRPTSGKGDEQFF. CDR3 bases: TGCAGTGCTACCCGCCCTACTAGCGGGAAGGGGGATGAGCAGTTCTTC.

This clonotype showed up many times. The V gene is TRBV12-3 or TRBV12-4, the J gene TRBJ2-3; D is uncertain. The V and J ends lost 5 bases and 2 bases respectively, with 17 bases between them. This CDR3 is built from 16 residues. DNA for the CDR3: TGTGCCAGCAGTCCCCCCGGAGCCCCCTACACAGATACGCAGTATTTT. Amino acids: CASSPPGAPYTDTQYF.

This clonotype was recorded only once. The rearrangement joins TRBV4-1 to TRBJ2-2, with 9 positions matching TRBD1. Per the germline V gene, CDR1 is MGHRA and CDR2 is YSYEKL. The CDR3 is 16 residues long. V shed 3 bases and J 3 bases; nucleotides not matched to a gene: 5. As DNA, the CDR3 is TGCGCCAGCAGCCACCCGGGACAGGGATACACCGGGGAGCTGTTTTTT. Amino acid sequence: CASSHPGQGYTGELFF.

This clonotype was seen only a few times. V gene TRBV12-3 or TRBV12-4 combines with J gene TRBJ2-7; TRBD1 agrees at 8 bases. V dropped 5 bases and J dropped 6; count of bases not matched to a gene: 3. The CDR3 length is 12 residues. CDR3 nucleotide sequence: TGTGCCAGCAGTCTTGACAGGGGCGAGCAGTACTTC. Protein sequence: CASSLDRGEQYF.

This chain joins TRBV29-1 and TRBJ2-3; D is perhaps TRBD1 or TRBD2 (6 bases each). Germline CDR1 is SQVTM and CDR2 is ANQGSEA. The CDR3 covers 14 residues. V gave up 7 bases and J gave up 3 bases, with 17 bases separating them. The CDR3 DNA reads TGCAGCGGTGTCAGGGGAGGCTGGACAGATACGCAGTATTTT. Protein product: CSGVRGGWTDTQYF.

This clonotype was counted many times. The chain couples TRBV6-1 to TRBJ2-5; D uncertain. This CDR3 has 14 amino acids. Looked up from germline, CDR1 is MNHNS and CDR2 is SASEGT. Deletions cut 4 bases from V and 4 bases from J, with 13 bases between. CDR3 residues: CASSGSRYLETQYF. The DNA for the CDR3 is TGTGCCAGCAGTGGGAGCAGGTATCTAGAGACCCAGTACTTC.

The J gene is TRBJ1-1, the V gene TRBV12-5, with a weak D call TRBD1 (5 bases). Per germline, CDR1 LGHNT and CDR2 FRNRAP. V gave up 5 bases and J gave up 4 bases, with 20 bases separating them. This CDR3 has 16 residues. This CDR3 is CASGPSVGVGGTEAFF. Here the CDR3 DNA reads TGTGCTAGTGGTCCGAGCGTGGGAGTTGGGGGCACTGAAGCTTTCTTT.

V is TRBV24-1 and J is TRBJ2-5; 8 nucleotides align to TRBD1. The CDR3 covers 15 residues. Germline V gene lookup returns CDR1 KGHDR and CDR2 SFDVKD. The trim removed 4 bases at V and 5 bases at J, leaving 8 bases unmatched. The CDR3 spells CATSDRTGYGETQYF. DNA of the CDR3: TGTGCCACCAGTGACAGGACAGGGTATGGCGAGACCCAGTACTTC.

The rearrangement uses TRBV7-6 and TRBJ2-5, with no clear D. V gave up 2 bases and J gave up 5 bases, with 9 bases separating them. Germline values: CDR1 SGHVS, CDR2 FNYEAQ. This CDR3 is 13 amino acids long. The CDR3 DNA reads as TGTGCCAGCAGCTTATACAGTCGGGAGACCCAGTACTTC. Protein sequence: CASSLYSRETQYF.

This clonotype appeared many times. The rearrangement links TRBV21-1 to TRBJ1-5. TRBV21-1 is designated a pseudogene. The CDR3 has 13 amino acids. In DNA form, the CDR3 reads TGTGCCAGCAGCCTGGGTCAGAATCAGCCCCAGCATTTT. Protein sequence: CASSLGQNQPQHF.

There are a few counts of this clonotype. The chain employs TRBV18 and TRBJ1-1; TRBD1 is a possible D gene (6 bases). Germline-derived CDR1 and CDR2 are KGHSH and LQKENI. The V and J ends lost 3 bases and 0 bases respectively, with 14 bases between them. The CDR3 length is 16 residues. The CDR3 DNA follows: TGTGCCAGCTCACCCCTGCCAGGGGAGGTGAACACTGAAGCTTTCTTT. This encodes CASSPLPGEVNTEAFF.

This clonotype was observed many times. The CDR3 DNA reads as TGTGCCAGCAGCCAAGTTAGCGGACTACGCAACAATGAGCAGTTCTTC. As protein: CASSQVSGLRNNEQFF. The V gene is TRBV3-1, the J gene TRBJ2-1; D is perhaps TRBD2 (6 bases). This CDR3 spans 16 amino acids. The germline gives CDR1 LGHDT, CDR2 YNNKEL (reference sequence). V gave up 1 base and J gave up 5 bases, with 15 bases separating them.

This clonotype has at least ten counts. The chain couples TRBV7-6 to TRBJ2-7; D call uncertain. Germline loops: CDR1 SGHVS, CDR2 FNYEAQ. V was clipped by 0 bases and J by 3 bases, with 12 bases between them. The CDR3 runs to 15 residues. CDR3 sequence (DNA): TGTGCCAGCAGCTTAGCCGCCAGGCCACGCTACGAGCAGTACTTC. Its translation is CASSLAARPRYEQYF. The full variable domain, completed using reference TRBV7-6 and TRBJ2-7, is GAGVSQSPRYKVTKRGQDVALRCDPISGHVSLYWYRQALGQGPEFLTYFNYEAQQDKSGLPNDRFSAERPEGSISTLTIQRTEQRDSAMYRCASSLAARPRYEQYFGPGTRLTVT.

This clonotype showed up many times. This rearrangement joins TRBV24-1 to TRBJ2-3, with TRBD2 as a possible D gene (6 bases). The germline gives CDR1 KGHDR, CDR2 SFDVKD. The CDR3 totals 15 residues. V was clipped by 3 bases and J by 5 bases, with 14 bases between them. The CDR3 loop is CATSDPGANRDTQYF. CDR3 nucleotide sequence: TGTGCCACCAGTGATCCGGGAGCGAATAGAGATACGCAGTATTTT.

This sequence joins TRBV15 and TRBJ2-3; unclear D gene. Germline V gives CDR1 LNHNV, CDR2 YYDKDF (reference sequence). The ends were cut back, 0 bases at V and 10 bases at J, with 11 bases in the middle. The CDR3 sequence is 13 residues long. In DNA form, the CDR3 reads TGTGCCACCAGCAGAGATTATTCTTATGCGCAGTATTTT. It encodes CATSRDYSYAQYF.

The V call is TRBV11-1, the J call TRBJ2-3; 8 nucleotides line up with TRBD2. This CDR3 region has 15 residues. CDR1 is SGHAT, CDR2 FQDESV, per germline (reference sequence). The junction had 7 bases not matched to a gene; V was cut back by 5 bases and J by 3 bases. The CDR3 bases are TGTGCCAGCAGCCCATACGGCGGGGGGACAGATACGCAGTATTTT. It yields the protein CASSPYGGGTDTQYF.

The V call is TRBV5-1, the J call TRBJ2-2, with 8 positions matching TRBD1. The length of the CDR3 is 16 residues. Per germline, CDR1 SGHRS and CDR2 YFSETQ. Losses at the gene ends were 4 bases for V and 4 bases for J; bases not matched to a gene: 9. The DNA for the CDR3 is TGCGCCAGCAGCCATGGGACAGGCCGCGGCACCGGGGAGCTGTTTTTT. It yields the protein CASSHGTGRGTGELFF.

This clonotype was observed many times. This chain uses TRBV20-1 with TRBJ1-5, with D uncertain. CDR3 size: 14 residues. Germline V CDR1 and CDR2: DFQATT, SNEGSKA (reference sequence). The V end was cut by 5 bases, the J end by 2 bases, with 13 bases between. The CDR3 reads CSAVASTGNQPQHF. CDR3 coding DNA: TGCAGTGCTGTGGCTTCTACGGGCAATCAGCCCCAGCATTTT.

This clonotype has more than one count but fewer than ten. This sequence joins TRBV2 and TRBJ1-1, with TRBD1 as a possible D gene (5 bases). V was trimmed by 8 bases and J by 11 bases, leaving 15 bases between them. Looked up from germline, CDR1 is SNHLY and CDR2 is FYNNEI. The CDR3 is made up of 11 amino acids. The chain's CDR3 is CASGGSVRAFF. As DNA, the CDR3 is TGTGCCAGCGGGGGGTCGGTTCGCGCTTTCTTT. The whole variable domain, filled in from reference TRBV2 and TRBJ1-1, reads EPEVTQTPSHQVTQMGQEVILRCVPISNHLYFYWYRQILGQKVEFLVSFYNNEISEKSEIFDDQFSVERPDGSNFTLKIRSTKLEDSAMYFCASGGSVRAFFGQGTRLTVV.

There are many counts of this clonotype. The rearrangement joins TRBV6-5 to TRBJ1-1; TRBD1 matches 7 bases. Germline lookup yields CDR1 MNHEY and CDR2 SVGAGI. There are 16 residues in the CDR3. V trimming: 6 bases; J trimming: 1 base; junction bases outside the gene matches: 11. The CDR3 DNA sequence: TGTGCCAGCAGCCACGGGACAGTCACCAAGAACACTGAAGCTTTCTTT. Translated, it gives CASSHGTVTKNTEAFF.

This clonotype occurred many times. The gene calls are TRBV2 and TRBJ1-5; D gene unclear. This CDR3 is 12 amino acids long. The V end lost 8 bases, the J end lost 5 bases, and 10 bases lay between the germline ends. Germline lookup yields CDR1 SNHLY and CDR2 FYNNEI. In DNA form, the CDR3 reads TGTGCCAGCCAGGACTCTTATCAGCCCCAGCATTTT. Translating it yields CASQDSYQPQHF.

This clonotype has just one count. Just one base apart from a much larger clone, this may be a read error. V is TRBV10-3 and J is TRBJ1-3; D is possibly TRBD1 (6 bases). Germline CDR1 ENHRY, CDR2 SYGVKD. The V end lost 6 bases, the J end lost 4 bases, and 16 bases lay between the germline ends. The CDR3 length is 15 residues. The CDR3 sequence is CAIRDTGKLGNTIYF. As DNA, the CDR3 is TGTGCCATCAGAGATACAGGGAAGCTCGGAAACACCATATATTTT.